This entry concerns a single T cell receptor beta chain. Its matching antigen is unknown. Germline V gene lookup returns CDR1 SNHLY and CDR2 FYNNEI. CDR3 size: 11 residues. V was shortened by 8 bases and J by 5 bases, with 9 bases between the two germline ends. The data derive from a study of T cell clonotyping in hematopoietic cell transplantation. Here immunoSEQ multiplex PCR was the method, and the copy in TCRdb shows in-frame clones only, minus some. The table lists about 14,000 clones, less than 98% of them singletons. Study results and limitations: Cells were unsorted, so CD4 and CD8 contributions were not separated.

The source is a female patient in her forties or fifties who had an allogeneic stem cell transplant from an unrelated donor, so T cells may come from the graft donor. Some clones in this sample may be carry-over from other donors' samples. Sample: peripheral blood mononuclear cells, taken 30 days after allogeneic stem cell transplant. The rearrangement links TRBV2 to TRBJ2-5; D gene unclear. The CDR3 nucleotides read TGTGCCAGCCTCCTTGGGGAGACCCAGTACTTC. Translated, it gives CASLLGETQYF.